The rows below give T cell receptor beta chains drawn from one sample of a study of cytomegalovirus exposure and HLA in healthy donors. Assay: immunoSEQ multiplex PCR; the TCRdb copy retains only in-frame clones and omits some. Among tens of thousands of clones, 50% to 80% were seen once, and the ten largest hold about 3.9%. The sequencing sample was made of PBMCs. Receptor source: a man under 40 in good health and CMV-seronegative. Both conserved end residues are part of each CDR3. Fields, in order: CDR3 length, D gene, clone size, V gene, J gene, CDR3 DNA, CDR3 protein. The D gene is left open where the match is weak. Size values are once, few and many counts, or a class for expanded clones, and some rows have none.

>11|NA|NA|TRBV28|TRBJ1-2
TGTGCCAGCTCTTCGACTTATGGCTACACCTTC
CASSSTYGYTF
>15|NA|NA|TRBV6-1|TRBJ1-4
TGTGCCAGCAGTGAACCAGGGGCAACTAATGAAAAACTGTTTTTT
CASSEPGATNEKLFF
>15|TRBD2|NA|TRBV7-3|TRBJ2-1
TGTGCCAGCAGCTCCGGGACTAGCGGGGGGAGTGAGCAGTTCTTC
CASSSGTSGGSEQFF
>14|NA|NA|TRBV30|TRBJ1-5
TGTGCCTGGAGTGTTGGAACAGAAAATCAGCCCCAGCATTTT
CAWSVGTENQPQHF
>16|TRBD2|NA|TRBV9|TRBJ2-1
TGTGCCAGCAGCCCCAGAGGACTAGCATTCTACAATGAGCAGTTCTTC
CASSPRGLAFYNEQFF
>15|TRBD2|few|TRBV28|TRBJ2-7
TGTGCCAGCAGCCCCTCTAGCGGAGGTTTCTACGAGCAGTACTTC
CASSPSSGGFYEQYF
>15|TRBD1|NA|TRBV27|TRBJ2-7
TGTGCCAGCAGTTTACCGGGACAGTTTTTCTACGAGCAGTACTTC
CASSLPGQFFYEQYF
>14|NA|NA|TRBV2|TRBJ2-4
TGTGCCAGCCTGGACAGTTTTGGCAAAAACATTCAGTACTTC
CASLDSFGKNIQYF
>14|TRBD1|NA|TRBV25-1|TRBJ1-2
TGTGCCAGCAGCCCACAGGGGAGGCTTTATGGCTACACCTTC
CASSPQGRLYGYTF
>15|TRBD2|NA|TRBV28|TRBJ2-2
TGTGCCAGCAGCCTAAGCGGGGCGAACACCGGGGAGCTGTTTTTT
CASSLSGANTGELFF
>15|NA|few|TRBV5-1|TRBJ2-7
TGCGCCAGCAGCTTGACAGGGTTTGACTCCTACGAGCAGTACTTC
CASSLTGFDSYEQYF
>18|TRBD1|NA|TRBV9|TRBJ1-2
TGTGCCAGCAGTCATCCGGGACAGGGGGCTGTTGCCTCCTATGGCTACACCTTC
CASSHPGQGAVASYGYTF
>14|NA|few|TRBV6-1|TRBJ1-1
TGTGCCAGCAGGCCCCGGGGGGCGGACACTGAAGCTTTCTTT
CASRPRGADTEAFF
>12|NA|NA|TRBV28|TRBJ1-5
TGTGCCAGCAGTTTACGGGGTCAGCCCCAGCATTTT
CASSLRGQPQHF
>14|TRBD1|NA|TRBV2|TRBJ2-7
TGTGCCAGCAGAGACAGGGGGCCTTTCTACGAGCAGTACTTC
CASRDRGPFYEQYF
>15|NA|few|TRBV6-1|TRBJ2-3
TGTGCCAGCAGTGAAGAGCGCGGGAGCACAGATACGCAGTATTTT
CASSEERGSTDTQYF
>12|NA|NA|TRBV7-2|TRBJ1-4
TGTGCCAGCAGCCTAAATAATGAAAAACTGTTTTTT
CASSLNNEKLFF
>16|TRBD2|NA|TRBV14|TRBJ2-7
TGTGCCAGCAGCCAAGTTAGGACTAGCGGCTCCTACGAGCAGTACTTC
CASSQVRTSGSYEQYF
>15|NA|NA|TRBV2|TRBJ2-2
TGTGCCAGCAGTGAATCTCGGGGTTATGCCGGGGAGCTGTTTTTT
CASSESRGYAGELFF
>16|TRBD1|NA|TRBV4-2|TRBJ2-5
TGTGCCAGCAGCCGGAGAGCACAGGGGGCTTGGGAGACCCAGTACTTC
CASSRRAQGAWETQYF
>15|TRBD1|few|TRBV28|TRBJ2-7
TGTGCCAGCAGTTTGCGTGGGGACAGATCCTACGAGCAGTACTTC
CASSLRGDRSYEQYF
>15|NA|NA|TRBV5-5|TRBJ1-1
TGTGCCAGCAGCTTGGTCCAGTTCATGAACACTGAAGCTTTCTTT
CASSLVQFMNTEAFF
>16|TRBD1|NA|TRBV9|TRBJ1-3
TGTGCCAGCAGCGAGGGTCAGGGGGCCTGGAGAAACACCATATATTTT
CASSEGQGAWRNTIYF
>14|TRBD1|few|TRBV5-8|TRBJ2-5
TGTGCCAGCAGCCCCGAACAGGGGGCCGAGACCCAGTACTTC
CASSPEQGAETQYF
>15|TRBD1|few|TRBV19|TRBJ2-5
TGTGCCAGTAGTGACCGGGACAGGGTCCAAGAGACCCAGTACTTC
CASSDRDRVQETQYF
>16|TRBD1|NA|TRBV19|TRBJ1-5
TGTGCCAGTAGTATAAAAGGGACAGGGCGCCCTCCGACCCAGCATTTT
CASSIKGTGRPPTQHF
>17|TRBD2|once|TRBV13|TRBJ2-3
TGTGCCAGCAGCCCGCCCGCGGGGGTGAATCGAGCAGATACGCAGTATTTT
CASSPPAGVNRADTQYF
>16|NA|NA|TRBV9|TRBJ2-7
TGTGCCAGCAGCGTAGAGGAATGGGGCAGTAACTACGAGCAGTACTTC
CASSVEEWGSNYEQYF
>18|TRBD2|few|TRBV5-4|TRBJ2-3
TGTGCCAGCAGCTTGGTGTTAGCGGGGCCTAAGAGCACAGATACGCAGTATTTT
CASSLVLAGPKSTDTQYF
>16|TRBD1|few|TRBV7-6|TRBJ2-2
TGTGCCAGCAGCTTAGTGACAGGGAGCAACACCGGGGAGCTGTTTTTT
CASSLVTGSNTGELFF
>15|NA|few|TRBV5-4|TRBJ2-3
TGTGCCAGCAGCTTGGGCATAGCTAGCCCAGATACGCAGTATTTT
CASSLGIASPDTQYF
>14|NA|NA|TRBV9|TRBJ2-1
TGTGCCAGCAGCGCTGGGCGGGACTACAATGAGCAGTTCTTC
CASSAGRDYNEQFF
>16|TRBD1|NA|TRBV12-5|TRBJ2-7
TGTGCTAGTGGTTTGGTAAATCAGGGGGCTACTTACGAGCAGTACTTC
CASGLVNQGATYEQYF
>16|TRBD2|NA|TRBV5-6|TRBJ2-5
TGTGCCAGCAGCCGAATAGCGGGAGCCGGGAGGGAGACCCAGTACTTC
CASSRIAGAGRETQYF
>17|TRBD1|NA|TRBV19|TRBJ2-2
TGTGCCAGTAGTAAGGGACAGCGGAACGCGAACACCGGGGAGCTGTTTTTT
CASSKGQRNANTGELFF
>15|NA|NA|TRBV10-3|TRBJ1-3
TGTGCCATCAGTGGTATCGGGACAATCGGAAACACCATATATTTT
CAISGIGTIGNTIYF
>16|TRBD2|NA|TRBV4-1|TRBJ2-1
TGCGCCAGCAGCATGAACCTAGCGGTATCCTACAATGAGCAGTTCTTC
CASSMNLAVSYNEQFF
>15|TRBD1|NA|TRBV19|TRBJ2-3
TGTGCCAGTAGTATAGGAGACAGGGCATCCGATACGCAGTATTTT
CASSIGDRASDTQYF
>15|TRBD1|NA|TRBV5-1|TRBJ1-1
TGCGCCAGCAGCTTGGGGGACAGTCTGGTTCCTGAAGCTTTCTTT
CASSLGDSLVPEAFF
>14|TRBD1|NA|TRBV9|TRBJ1-1
TGTGCCAGCAGCCCAGGGGGCGGATTCGCTGAAGCTTTCTTT
CASSPGGGFAEAFF
>15|NA|NA|TRBV7-3|TRBJ1-1
TGTGCCAGCAGCCTCTCGGACAGAATGAACACTGAAGCTTTCTTT
CASSLSDRMNTEAFF
>15|TRBD1|NA|TRBV7-6|TRBJ2-5
TGTGCCAGCAGCTTAGCGGGACAGCACCAAGAGACCCAATACTTC
CASSLAGQHQETQYF